These 30 T cell receptor beta chains originate from one sample sequenced in a study of glioma-infiltrating T cells after dendritic cell vaccination. Profiled with immunoSEQ multiplex PCR; TCRdb holds only in-frame clones, not every one. The profile shows approximately 93,000 clones, 75% to 90% of them singletons. Time point reported: after dendritic cell vaccination, including at tumor progression/relapse. This specimen was blood, taken after dendritic cell vaccination. These receptors came from a human donor with glioblastoma.

The chain recombines TRBV5-1 with TRBJ2-2; TRBD2 might be the D (6 bases). The length of the CDR3 is 14 residues. The germline gives CDR1 SGHRS, CDR2 YFSETQ. The ends were cut back, 3 bases at V and 5 bases at J, with 11 bases in the middle. This chain's CDR3 is CASSSSGGTGELFF. In nucleotides, the CDR3 is TGCGCCAGCAGCTCCAGTGGGGGGACCGGGGAGCTGTTTTTT.

This clone was found once. V gene TRBV7-3 combines with J gene TRBJ2-7; D is perhaps TRBD1 (5 bases). This CDR3 contains 14 residues. Trimming took 1 base from V and 3 from J, leaving 10 bases between them. Per germline, CDR1 SGHTA and CDR2 FQGTGA. In DNA form, the CDR3 reads TGTGCCAGCAGCTTAAAGGGGCCAGGCTACGAGCAGTACTTC. This encodes CASSLKGPGYEQYF.

The chain has TRBV18 and TRBJ1-1; D remains ambiguous. Trimming took off 10 bases at V and 5 bases at J, with 11 bases between the two ends. In germline, CDR1 is KGHSH, CDR2 LQKENI. The length of the CDR3 is 11 residues. The CDR3, as DNA: TGTGCCACTCGGGGAGAAACTGAAGCTTTCTTT. Translation gives CATRGETEAFF.

The chain employs TRBV7-2 and TRBJ2-2; TRBD2 matches 14 bases. The CDR3 is 17 residues long. Germline V lookup: CDR1 SGHTA, CDR2 FQGNSA. Unmatched junction bases numbered 9, after V lost 5 bases and J lost 7 bases. The CDR3 coding sequence is TGTGCCAGCAGCCATATCCCGGGACTAGCGGGGGTCGGGGAGCTGTTTTTT. Its translation: CASSHIPGLAGVGELFF. Combining the CDR3 with reference TRBV7-2 and TRBJ2-2 gives the whole variable domain GAGVSQSPSNKVTEKGKDVELRCDPISGHTALYWYRQSLGQGLEFLIYFQGNSAPDKSGLPSDRFSAERTGGSVSTLTIQRTQQEDSAVYLCASSHIPGLAGVGELFFGEGSRLTVL.

V gene TRBV6-4 combines with J gene TRBJ2-3; TRBD2 agrees at 8 bases. Germline trimming cut 3 bases from V and 3 bases from J; bases unmatched to any gene: 8. Germline V gene data show CDR1 as MRHNA and CDR2 as SNTAGT. The length of the CDR3 is 16 residues. CDR3: CASSDSGTRDTDTQYF. The CDR3 DNA sequence: TGTGCCAGCAGTGATTCCGGGACTAGAGATACAGATACGCAGTATTTT.

The rearrangement uses TRBV10-3 and TRBJ2-5, with TRBD2 matching over 10 bases. Germline trimming cut 2 bases from V and 4 bases from J; bases unmatched to any gene: 7. CDR3 size: 16 residues. Germline CDR1 reads ENHRY; CDR2 reads SYGVKD. CDR3 sequence (DNA): TGTGCCATCAGTGAGCCATTAGCGGGAGGAGGAGAGACCCAGTACTTC. It translates to CAISEPLAGGGETQYF.

The chain carries TRBV7-6 and TRBJ2-7, with D unresolved. The CDR3 has 13 residues. CDR1 is SGHVS and CDR2 is FNYEAQ in the germline V gene. The V and J ends lost 1 base and 6 bases respectively, with 10 bases between them. As DNA, the CDR3 is TGTGCCAGCAGCTTAGGTGCTCGGAGCGAGCAGTACTTC. This translates into CASSLGARSEQYF.

This clone was detected only a few times. The rearrangement uses TRBV15 and TRBJ2-3, with 10 nucleotides matching TRBD1. In germline, CDR1 is LNHNV, CDR2 YYDKDF (reference sequence). V lost 1 base and J lost 3; bases outside the gene matches: 7. The CDR3 contains 17 residues. The DNA for the CDR3 is TGTGCCACCAGCAGAGCCCGAGACAGGGGGCGGACAGATACGCAGTATTTT. Protein: CATSRARDRGRTDTQYF.

This clone showed up just a few times. The chain links TRBV30 to TRBJ1-3; the D gene is possibly TRBD1 (5 bases). This CDR3 region has 14 residues. The germline V and J ends were trimmed by 3 bases and 8 bases, with 17 bases remaining between them. The germline CDR1 and CDR2 sequences are GTSNPN and SVGIG (reference sequence). CDR3 sequence reads: CAWSGGDPWDTIYF. The CDR3 DNA is TGTGCCTGGAGCGGAGGGGACCCTTGGGACACCATATATTTT.

A single count supports this clone. CDR3 sequence (DNA): TGTGCCAGCAGCTTAGGCGTCTCGGGAGACGAGCAGTACTTC. Translating gives CASSLGVSGDEQYF. J is TRBJ2-7 and V is TRBV7-3; TRBD2 might be the D (6 bases). The CDR3 sequence is 14 residues long. Per the germline V gene, CDR1 is SGHTA and CDR2 is FQGTGA. Trimming took off 2 bases at V and 5 bases at J, with 13 bases between the two ends. Based on the CDR3 plus reference TRBV7-3 and TRBJ2-7, the full variable domain is GAGVSQTPSNKVTEKGKYVELRCDPISGHTALYWYRQSLGQGPEFLIYFQGTGAADDSGLPNDRFFAVRPEGSVSTLKIQRTERGDSAVYLCASSLGVSGDEQYFGPGTRLTVT.

This chain joins TRBV5-1 and TRBJ1-5; 9 bases are a match to TRBD1. The ends lost 1 base at V and 6 bases at J; junction bases unmatched: 5. Germline CDR1 is SGHRS and CDR2 is YFSETQ. The CDR3 is made up of 15 amino acids. This chain's CDR3 is CASSLLGTGTQPQHF. The CDR3 DNA reads TGCGCCAGCAGCTTGCTCGGGACAGGGACTCAGCCCCAGCATTTT. The full variable domain, completed using reference TRBV5-1 and TRBJ1-5, is KAGVTQTPRYLIKTRGQQVTLSCSPISGHRSVSWYQQTPGQGLQFLFEYFSETQRNKGNFPGRFSGRQFSNSRSEMNVSTLELGDSALYLCASSLLGTGTQPQHFGDGTRLSIL.

The chain is built from TRBV4-3 and TRBJ1-3; D remains unclear. CDR3 size: 15 residues. V was shortened by 4 bases and J by 9 bases, with 19 bases between the two germline ends. Germline V gives CDR1 LGHNA, CDR2 YSLEER. The CDR3 DNA reads as TGCGCCAGCAGCCCCTCCCCTGCGGGGTCGGCCACCATATATTTT. It codes for CASSPSPAGSATIYF.

The chain is built from TRBV6-1 and TRBJ1-2, with D possibly TRBD1 on 6 matching bases. CDR3 length equals 15 residues. V was shortened by 10 bases and J by 2 bases, with 20 bases between the two germline ends. The germline V gene encodes CDR1 MNHNS and CDR2 SASEGT. The CDR3 DNA is TGTGCCACTAACCCAGGGGATCGAGGAAACTATGGCTACACCTTC. Its translation is CATNPGDRGNYGYTF.

The V gene is TRBV13, the J gene TRBJ2-7, with D maybe TRBD1 (6 bases). Germline-derived CDR1 and CDR2 are PRHDT and FYEKMQ (reference sequence). V lost 4 bases and J lost 2, with 12 bases in between. This CDR3 is built from 14 residues. The CDR3 region is CASSSTEGAYEQYF. CDR3 nucleotides: TGTGCCAGCAGCTCGACTGAGGGGGCCTACGAGCAGTACTTC.

The chain combines TRBV5-4 with TRBJ2-5; D unresolved. Trimming removed 2 bases from V and 4 bases from J, with 9 bases in between. The germline gives CDR1 SGHNT, CDR2 YYREEE (reference sequence). This CDR3 is 13 amino acids long. CDR3 protein: CASSLQSLETQYF. DNA of the CDR3: TGTGCCAGCAGCTTACAGAGTTTAGAGACCCAGTACTTC.

The V gene is TRBV7-9, the J gene TRBJ2-5; D is unresolved. The germline CDR1 and CDR2 sequences are SEHNR and FQNEAQ (reference sequence). The germline V and J ends were trimmed by 5 bases and 1 base, with 11 bases remaining between them. The CDR3 runs 14 residues. CDR3 in DNA: TGTGCCAGCAGCCTCGAGATTGGCCAAGAGACCCAGTACTTC. Amino acid sequence: CASSLEIGQETQYF.

The rearrangement uses TRBV7-2 and TRBJ2-7; a possible D gene is TRBD1 (6 bases). Germline loops: CDR1 SGHTA, CDR2 FQGNSA. The CDR3 covers 15 residues. Trimming removed 5 bases at V and 0 bases at J, with 14 bases between. CDR3 protein: CASSPRQVSSYEQYF. For the CDR3, the DNA is TGTGCCAGCAGCCCCCGACAGGTGAGCTCCTACGAGCAGTACTTC.

This chain joins TRBV7-2 and TRBJ2-5, with 8 bases lining up with TRBD1. The CDR3 runs 15 residues. V shed 4 bases, J shed 5 bases, and the junction held 9 bases outside the gene matches. From germline, CDR1 is SGHTA and CDR2 FQGNSA. The CDR3 region is CASSSDRGIQETQYF. The DNA for the CDR3 is TGTGCCAGCAGCTCCGACAGGGGCATCCAGGAGACCCAGTACTTC.

J is TRBJ2-5 and V is TRBV2; 11 bases line up with TRBD2. The J call may not be correct, given that the DNA end is closer to TRBJ2-7. CDR1 SNHLY and CDR2 FYNNEI come from the germline V gene. The CDR3 loop spans 14 amino acids. The CDR3 is CASRASSGRYEQYF. CDR3 in DNA: TGTGCCAGCAGGGCATCTAGCGGGAGGTACGAGCAGTACTTC.

This clone has only one observation. The V gene is TRBV5-1, the J gene TRBJ2-7, with a tentative D call TRBD1 (6 bases). Germline values: CDR1 SGHRS, CDR2 YFSETQ. This CDR3 region has 13 residues. The V gene lost 4 bases and the J gene lost 1 base, with 9 bases spanning the gap. The CDR3, as DNA: TGCGCCAGCAGCCAAGGACAGTCCTACGAGCAGTACTTC. Residues: CASSQGQSYEQYF.

The V call is TRBV6-1, the J call TRBJ1-5; perhaps TRBD1 as D (6 bases). This CDR3 spans 13 amino acids. Germline assignment: CDR1 MNHNS and CDR2 SASEGT. Trimming removed 5 bases at V and 5 bases at J, with 10 bases between. The CDR3 sequence is CASSLDRYQPQHF. The DNA for the CDR3 is TGTGCCAGCAGTTTGGACAGATATCAGCCCCAGCATTTT.

The J gene is TRBJ1-2, the V gene TRBV19, with TRBD1 matching 7 bases. V gave up 7 bases and J gave up 4 bases; unmatched junction bases: 12. The CDR3 has 15 residues. Germline V gene lookup returns CDR1 LNHDA and CDR2 SQIVND (reference sequence). The CDR3 spells CASIPGGQTRYGYTF. CDR3 DNA: TGTGCCAGTATCCCCGGGGGACAGACCCGCTATGGCTACACCTTC.

The chain links TRBV10-2 to TRBJ1-5; tentative D call: TRBD1 (6 bases). Germline CDR1 WSHSY, CDR2 SAAADI. The CDR3 totals 14 residues. V dropped 6 bases and J dropped 6 bases, with 15 bases sitting between them. The CDR3 region is CASRNRVIGQPQHF. For the CDR3, the DNA is TGCGCCAGCAGAAACAGGGTAATCGGTCAGCCCCAGCATTTT.

The chain combines TRBV4-1 with TRBJ1-5; a weak D match, TRBD1 (5 bases). Trimming shortened V by 3 bases and J by 7 bases, and 13 bases separated the two germline ends. Per the germline V gene, CDR1 is MGHRA and CDR2 is YSYEKL. This CDR3 is built from 14 residues. The CDR3 DNA follows: TGCGCCAGCAGCCACGGGGGTACCGGGCAGCCCCAGCATTTT. It specifies CASSHGGTGQPQHF.

Concerning this clone itself: An end of the junction does not agree with germline; a read error may underlie this. The chain carries TRBV28 and TRBJ1-2; no reliable D call. The length of the CDR3 is 11 residues. Germline V gene data show CDR1 as MDHEN and CDR2 as SYDVKM. The CDR3 sequence is CGSGGNYGYTF. CDR3 coding DNA: TGCGGATCCGGAGGGAACTATGGCTACACCTTC.

This clone was seen only once. The chain links TRBV13 to TRBJ2-1, with a weak D call TRBD2 (6 bases). Germline CDR1 is PRHDT and CDR2 is FYEKMQ (reference sequence). V was shortened by 0 bases and J by 1 base, with 13 bases between the two germline ends. The CDR3 runs 17 residues. This CDR3 is CASSLGRGTRSYNEQFF. CDR3 DNA sequence: TGTGCCAGCAGCTTAGGCCGCGGGACCAGATCCTACAATGAGCAGTTCTTC.

The V call is TRBV28, the J call TRBJ2-6, with D perhaps matching TRBD2 (6 bases). Germline V gives CDR1 MDHEN, CDR2 SYDVKM. The V end was cut by 2 bases, the J end by 3 bases, with 14 bases between. The CDR3 sequence is 17 residues long. CDR3 DNA: TGTGCCAGCAGTTTAGGCGGAGGGTTGGTTGGGGCCAACGTCCTGACTTTC. Its translation is CASSLGGGLVGANVLTF.

This clone was detected once. Other DNA sequences in this sample translate to the same CDR3. The V and J genes are TRBV6-5 and TRBJ1-2; D is ambiguous. Germline V gene sequence: CDR1 MNHEY, CDR2 SVGAGI. The CDR3 runs 12 residues. V was cut by 5 bases and J by 8 bases, with 12 bases left in between. The chain's CDR3 is CASSPTGVGYTF. The DNA for the CDR3 is TGTGCCAGCAGTCCTACGGGAGTGGGCTACACCTTC.

The rearrangement uses TRBV27 and TRBJ2-5; the D is unclear. Germline CDR1 and CDR2: MNHEY and SMNVEV (reference sequence). V was pared by 4 bases and J by 6 bases, with 21 bases between. The CDR3 runs 16 residues. CDR3 DNA: TGTGCCAGCAGTTCGTCAATAGTCTTCAGTGGGCAGACCCAGTACTTC. Its protein product is CASSSSIVFSGQTQYF.

This rearrangement joins TRBV30 to TRBJ1-1; D is unresolved. CDR3 length equals 12 residues. Trimming shortened V by 1 base and J by 2 bases, and 5 bases separated the two germline ends. Germline assignment: CDR1 GTSNPN and CDR2 SVGIG (reference sequence). CDR3 bases: TGTGCCTGGAGTGGGACTAACACTGAAGCTTTCTTT. Residues: CAWSGTNTEAFF.